The clone carrying this T cell receptor (beta chain) was counted a single time. What it recognizes is unknown. The sample contains more than one DNA sequence encoding this CDR3. This sample was taken from a study of Ad26.COV2.S vaccination and SARS-CoV-2 variants. Looking at the study overall: A participant enrolled in the COV1001 Ad26.COV2.S trial arm provided the sample. Intramuscular Ad26.COV2.S at 5x10^10 or 1x10^11 viral particles. General study results and limits: With respect to non-spike TCR breadth, vaccine and placebo recipients were similar. Placebo recipients showed lower spike-specific TCR breadth than vaccinees.

Stated treatment: roughly 19 received Ad26.COV2.S at low or high dose, single or two shots; five or six received placebo; per-sample allocation not given. Collection of samples fell on day 63 after the first vaccine or placebo injection. After removal of 2 bases from V and 3 bases from J, the junction contained 6 bases not matched to a gene. Germline V gene sequence: CDR1 MDHEN, CDR2 SYDVKM. CDR3 length: 15 residues. TCRdb's table, derived via immunoSEQ multiplex PCR, lists solely in-frame clones and lacks some. Among 360,000 or so clones listed, approximately 91% were seen once. This specimen was peripheral blood, taken in a trial of Ad26.COV2.S vaccine versus placebo. This TCR was sampled from a person between 18 and 65 years old who received the Ad26.COV2.S COVID-19 vaccine or a placebo. The chain joins TRBV28 to TRBJ1-1, with 7 bases that match TRBD1. The DNA of the CDR3 is TGTGCCAGCAGTTTAGGGGGGCAGGGGGACACTGAAGCTTTCTTT. It translates to CASSLGGQGDTEAFF.